This T cell receptor (beta chain) was captured by sequencing in a study of molecular identifiers for immune sequencing clone quantification. This CDR3 has 13 residues. V lost 8 bases and J 1 base, leaving 11 bases between the germline ends. Germline CDR1 reads LGHNA; CDR2 reads YSLEER. Using 10%, 30% or 50% RNA, naive CD8 libraries were derived from 20,000 to 1,000,000 sorted cells. Library preparation followed earlier protocols using designated TCR primers. TCRdb reanalysed the PCR reads using MiXCR and keeps one entry per CDR3 protein. The profile covers 70,000 to 95,000 distinct CDR3 sequences, with around a fifth appearing a single time and 0.85% taken by the ten largest. This clonotype was seen many times.

The receptor was isolated from a human donor in good health. Some libraries in this study had Jurkat cell RNA spiked in. This rearrangement joins TRBV4-3 to TRBJ1-1, with D possibly matching TRBD1 (6 bases). The sample was naive CD8+ T cells from blood, with Jurkat cell RNA spiked in. Subset denoted: FACS-sorted CD8+CD4-CCR7+CD45RA+ naive T cells. For the CDR3, the DNA is TGCGCCAGCCAACAGGGTTCGAACACTGAAGCTTTCTTT. It specifies CASQQGSNTEAFF.